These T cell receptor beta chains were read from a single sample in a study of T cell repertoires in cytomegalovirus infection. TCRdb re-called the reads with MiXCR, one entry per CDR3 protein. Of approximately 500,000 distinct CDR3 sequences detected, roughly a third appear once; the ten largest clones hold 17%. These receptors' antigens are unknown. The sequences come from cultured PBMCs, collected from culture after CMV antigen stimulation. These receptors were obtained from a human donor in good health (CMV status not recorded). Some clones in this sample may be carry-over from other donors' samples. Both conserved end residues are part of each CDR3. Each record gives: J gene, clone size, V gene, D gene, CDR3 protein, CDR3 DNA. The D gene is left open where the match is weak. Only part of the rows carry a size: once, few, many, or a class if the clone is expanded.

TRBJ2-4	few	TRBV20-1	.	CSARGRALTKNIQYF	TGCAGTGCCAGAGGAAGGGCCCTAACCAAAAACATTCAGTACTTC
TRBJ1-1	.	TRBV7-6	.	CASSLIGSGNTEAFF	TGTGCCAGCAGCTTAATTGGCAGTGGGAACACTGAAGCTTTCTTT
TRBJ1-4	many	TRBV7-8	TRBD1	CASSRGQGKEKLFF	TGTGCCAGCAGCCGTGGACAGGGAAAAGAAAAACTGTTTTTT
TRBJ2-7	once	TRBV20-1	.	CSARSQKWEQYF	TGCAGTGCTAGATCCCAGAAGTGGGAGCAGTACTTC
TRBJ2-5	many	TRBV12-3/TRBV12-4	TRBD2	CASSLASGQETQYF	TGTGCCAGCAGTTTGGCTAGCGGCCAAGAGACCCAGTACTTC
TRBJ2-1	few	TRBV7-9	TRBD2	CASSLLLAGPGSSYNEQFF	TGTGCCAGCAGCTTATTACTAGCGGGCCCCGGAAGCTCCTACAATGAGCAGTTCTTC
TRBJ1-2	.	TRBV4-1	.	CASSQESVTAYYGYTF	TGCGCCAGCAGCCAAGAGTCTGTGACAGCTTACTATGGCTACACCTTC
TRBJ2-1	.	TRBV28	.	CASSLPTEQFF	TGTGCCAGCAGCCTACCGACTGAGCAGTTCTTC
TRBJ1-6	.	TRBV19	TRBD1	CASKDRGNSPLHF	TGTGCCAGTAAGGACAGGGGGAATTCACCCCTCCACTTT
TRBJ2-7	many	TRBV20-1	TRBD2	CSARGLAGYEQYF	TGCAGTGCTAGAGGACTAGCGGGCTACGAGCAGTACTTC
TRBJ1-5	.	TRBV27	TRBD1	CASHPRQGVKDQPQHF	TGTGCCTCCCACCCACGACAGGGGGTTAAGGATCAGCCCCAGCATTTT
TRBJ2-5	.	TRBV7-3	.	CASSPNGRGQETQYF	TGTGCCAGCAGCCCCAATGGGCGTGGGCAAGAGACCCAGTACTTC
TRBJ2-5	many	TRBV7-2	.	CASSLSPRGGGQETQYF	TGTGCCAGCAGCTTATCGCCGAGGGGGGGTGGCCAAGAGACCCAGTACTTC
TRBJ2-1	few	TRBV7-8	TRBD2	CASSPGLAGVPFDNEQFF	TGTGCCAGCAGCCCCGGACTAGCGGGGGTCCCCTTTGACAATGAGCAGTTCTTC
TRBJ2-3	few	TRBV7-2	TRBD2	CASSLVPSGRFSTDTQYF	TGTGCCAGCAGCTTAGTCCCTAGCGGGAGATTCAGCACAGATACGCAGTATTTT
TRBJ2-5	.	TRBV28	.	CASSSPAEKTQYF	TGTGCCAGCAGTTCACCTGCGGAAAAGACCCAGTACTTC
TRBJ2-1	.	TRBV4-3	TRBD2	CASSQDIAGGSYNEQFF	TGCGCCAGCAGCCAAGATATAGCGGGAGGATCCTACAATGAGCAGTTCTTC
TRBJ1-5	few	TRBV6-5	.	CASSYSPRGPQHF	TGTGCCAGCAGTTATTCCCCTAGGGGCCCCCAGCATTTT
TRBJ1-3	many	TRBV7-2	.	CASSLVLYAGNTIYF	TGTGCCAGCAGCTTAGTTCTGTACGCAGGAAACACCATATATTTT
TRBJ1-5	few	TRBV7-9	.	CASSTDGGQGPQHF	TGTGCCAGCAGCACGGACGGGGGGCAGGGGCCCCAGCATTTT
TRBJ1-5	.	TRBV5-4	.	CASSFDPKGQPQHF	TGTGCCAGCAGCTTTGACCCAAAGGGGCAGCCCCAGCATTTT
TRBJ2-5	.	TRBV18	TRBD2	CASSPRTSGSRGETQYF	TGTGCCAGCTCACCACGGACTAGCGGGAGTCGAGGGGAGACCCAGTACTTC
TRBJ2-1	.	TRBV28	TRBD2	CASGTAGGPANEQFF	TGTGCCAGCGGAACAGCGGGAGGGCCAGCAAATGAGCAGTTCTTC
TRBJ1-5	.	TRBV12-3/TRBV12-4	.	CASSLSFMAGNQPQHF	TGTGCCAGCAGTTTAAGCTTCATGGCAGGCAATCAGCCCCAGCATTTT
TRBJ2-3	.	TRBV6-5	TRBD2	CASRRTSGRTKTDTQYF	TGTGCCAGCAGGCGCACTAGCGGAAGAACGAAAACAGATACGCAGTATTTT
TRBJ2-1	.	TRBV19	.	CASSIGGNEQFF	TGTGCCAGTAGTATAGGAGGGAATGAGCAGTTCTTC
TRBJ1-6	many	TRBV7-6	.	CASSLMSGAPNSPLHF	TGTGCCAGCAGTCTAATGTCGGGGGCGCCAAATTCACCCCTCCACTTT
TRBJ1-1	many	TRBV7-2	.	CASSLAGRNTEAFF	TGTGCCAGCAGCTTAGCAGGGAGGAACACTGAAGCTTTCTTT
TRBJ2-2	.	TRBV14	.	CASSRADTGELFF	TGTGCCAGCAGCCGGGCGGACACCGGGGAGCTGTTTTTT
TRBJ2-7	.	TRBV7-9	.	CASTEPWGDSGEQYF	TGTGCCAGCACCGAACCTTGGGGAGATAGTGGCGAGCAGTACTTC
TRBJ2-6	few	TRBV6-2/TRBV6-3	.	CASSDPHSGANVLTF	TGTGCCAGCAGTGACCCGCACTCTGGGGCCAACGTCCTGACTTTC
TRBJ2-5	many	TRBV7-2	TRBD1	CASSSTGYETQYF	TGTGCCAGCAGCTCGACAGGGTACGAGACCCAGTACTTC
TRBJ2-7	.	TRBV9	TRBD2	CASSVRPAGDNEQYF	TGTGCCAGCAGCGTAAGGCCAGCGGGGGACAATGAGCAGTACTTC
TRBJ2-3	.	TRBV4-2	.	CASSSRPSDTQYF	TGTGCCAGCAGTAGTCGACCCTCAGATACGCAGTATTTT
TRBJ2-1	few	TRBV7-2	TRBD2	CASSRPRSSGWGDEQFF	TGTGCCAGCAGCCGCCCCCGTTCTAGCGGGTGGGGGGATGAGCAGTTCTTC
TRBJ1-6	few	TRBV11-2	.	CASSLGGRPGDSPLHF	TGTGCCAGCAGCTTAGGGGGGCGCCCCGGAGATTCACCCCTCCACTTT
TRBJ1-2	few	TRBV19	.	CASSILAASNYGYTF	TGTGCCAGTAGTATTTTGGCAGCCTCTAACTATGGCTACACCTTC
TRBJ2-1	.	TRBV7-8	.	CASSLGPGLSYNEQFF	TGTGCCAGCAGCTTAGGTCCGGGCCTCTCCTACAATGAGCAGTTCTTC
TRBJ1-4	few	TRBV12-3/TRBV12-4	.	CASSRGRSPATNEKLFF	TGTGCCAGCAGTAGGGGCCGTTCACCCGCAACTAATGAAAAACTGTTTTTT
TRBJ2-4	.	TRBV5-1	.	CASSLLASLGDIQYF	TGCGCCAGCAGCCTACTGGCCAGCCTCGGGGACATTCAGTACTTC
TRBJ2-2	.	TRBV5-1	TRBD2	CASKQRENTGELFF	TGCGCCAGCAAGCAGCGGGAGAACACCGGGGAGCTGTTTTTT
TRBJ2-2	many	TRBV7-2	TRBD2	CASRGTSGSTGELFF	TGTGCCAGCAGGGGGACTAGCGGGAGCACCGGGGAGCTGTTTTTT
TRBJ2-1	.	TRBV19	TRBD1	CASNLQGGLNEQFF	TGTGCCAGTAATCTACAGGGGGGCTTAAATGAGCAGTTCTTC
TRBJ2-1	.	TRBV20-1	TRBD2	CSARDSGRLVNEQFF	TGCAGTGCTAGAGATAGCGGGAGGCTTGTCAATGAGCAGTTCTTC
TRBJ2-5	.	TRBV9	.	CASSPGLGTKDF	TGTGCCAGCAGCCCGGGACTGGGAACAAAGGACTTC